This record covers a single T cell receptor (beta chain). No antigen is known for it. The entry originates in a study of OX40 agonist ivuxolimab in advanced cancers. As for the study in general: Ivuxolimab is an agonistic anti-OX40 (CD134) antibody, and patients were treated with it. Ivuxolimab doses were 0.01, 0.1, 0.3, 1.5, 3 or 10 mg/kg every 2 weeks. Study-level findings and limits: Nonresponders, in some cases, also had low normalized T-cell clonal expansion.

V was pared by 0 bases and J by 4 bases, with 4 bases of the junction left unmatched. The length of the CDR3 is 15 residues. Germline lookup yields CDR1 SGHVS and CDR2 FQNEAQ. The assay was immunoSEQ multiplex PCR, and TCRdb's table has in-frame clones only and misses some. The table includes about 36,000 clones, about 79% detected once. The chain recombines TRBV7-8 with TRBJ1-2; 8 nucleotides match TRBD1. This specimen was CD4+ or CD8+ T cells sorted from blood, taken in a trial of the OX40 agonist ivuxolimab. The receptor comes from an adult with an advanced solid tumor such as melanoma, head and neck, liver or kidney cancer. The CDR3, as DNA: TGTGCCAGCAGCTTAGCCCAGACAGGGGTCTATGGCTACACCTTC. Translation gives CASSLAQTGVYGYTF.